This T cell receptor beta chain came from a study of cytomegalovirus exposure and HLA in healthy donors. Overall study context: T cells numbering about 179 million yielded around 120 million unique TCR beta sequences in an earlier analysis.

Deletions cut 5 bases from V and 3 bases from J, with 16 bases between. Looked up from germline, CDR1 is MNHEY and CDR2 is SVGAGI. The CDR3 is made up of 15 amino acids. Amplification used 60 Vbeta primers and 13 Jbeta primers. Clones were read by immunoSEQ multiplex PCR, and TCRdb kept only the in-frame ones, dropping some. The data hold 150,000 to 200,000 clones, with more than 70% observed a single time. Study-level findings and limits: Among TCR beta chains of equal frequency, HLA-associated ones were more clonally expanded in a later analysis.

This clone was detected only once. Antigen specificity is unknown. This clonotype was obtained from a boy aged 5 to 17 in good health and CMV-seronegative. This chain links TRBV6-5 with TRBJ1-2; a weak D match, TRBD1 (6 bases). The sequenced sample was PBMCs. The CDR3 sequence is CASSTQGGADYGYTF. In DNA, the CDR3 is TGTGCCAGCAGTACTCAAGGGGGGGCGGACTATGGCTACACCTTC.